This passage covers 20 T cell receptor beta chains from one sample sequenced in a study of blood T cells in healthy people across ages. For the second PCR, which ran for about 6 to 11 cycles, a sample-barcoded 5' primer and a J-beta primer mix were used. MiXCR, run by TCRdb on the 5' RACE reads, gives a single entry per CDR3 protein. The sample carries roughly 1,100,000 distinct CDR3 sequences, 25% recorded once. Another study also made use of these data, one on T cells of mothers and their children.

The sample taken for sequencing was blood. These receptors were collected from a girl aged 2 to 9 in good health.

This clonotype appeared a few times. V gene TRBV12-3 or TRBV12-4 combines with J gene TRBJ2-7; either TRBD1 or TRBD2 may fit D (5 bases each). CDR3 length: 12 amino acids. Trimming cost V 6 bases and J 6 bases, with 12 bases left between them. CDR3 sequence: CASSRGLLEQYF. The DNA for the CDR3 is TGTGCCAGCAGCCGGGGCCTCCTCGAGCAGTACTTC.

V usage is TRBV7-2 and J usage is TRBJ1-4, with a tentative D call TRBD1 (6 bases). V gave up 1 base and J gave up 5 bases, with 14 bases separating them. The CDR3 has 16 amino acids. The germline V gene has CDR1 SGHTA and CDR2 FQGNSA. In DNA, the CDR3 is TGTGCCAGCAGCTTAGAGGCAGGGGCCCTAAATGAAAAACTGTTTTTT. Protein sequence: CASSLEAGALNEKLFF.

The V and J genes are TRBV6-2 or TRBV6-3 and TRBJ2-5; possibly TRBD1 for D (5 bases). The end of the DNA fits TRBJ2-1 better, so the J call may be wrong. CDR3 length equals 13 residues. Per germline, CDR1 MNHEY and CDR2 SVGEGT. The CDR3 loop reads CASSLQGTNEQFF. Here the CDR3 DNA reads TGTGCCAGCAGTCTCCAGGGCACCAATGAGCAGTTCTTC.

In this sample, this clonotype turned up a few times. V is TRBV7-3 and J is TRBJ2-3; TRBD2 aligns across 7 bases. Germline CDR1 and CDR2: SGHTA and FQGTGA. The CDR3 loop spans 14 amino acids. Trimming removed 4 bases from V and 6 bases from J; junction bases left unmatched: 7. CDR3 loop: CASSSTPLADTQYF. CDR3 nucleotides: TGTGCCAGCAGCTCCACACCACTAGCGGATACGCAGTATTTT.

This clonotype was detected many times. The V call is TRBV7-9, the J call TRBJ2-7, with D tentatively TRBD2 (5 bases). With 5 bases removed from V and 7 bases from J, the gap between germline ends came to 9 bases. In germline, CDR1 is SEHNR, CDR2 FQNEAQ (reference sequence). The CDR3 has 11 residues. The CDR3 region has the DNA TGTGCCAGCAGCCGGTCGGGGGAGCAGTACTTC. It encodes CASSRSGEQYF.

V gene TRBV6-6 combines with J gene TRBJ1-2, with TRBD1 identical over 7 bases. Germline CDR1 is MNHNY and CDR2 is SVGAGI (reference sequence). The trim removed 6 bases at V and 7 bases at J, leaving 8 bases unmatched. This CDR3 comprises 13 residues. The CDR3 region has the DNA TGTGCCAGCAGATCAGGACAGGAGCTTGGCTACACCTTC. As protein: CASRSGQELGYTF.

The chain links TRBV12-3 or TRBV12-4 to TRBJ1-5; the D is unclear. With 4 bases removed from V and 4 bases from J, the gap between germline ends came to 20 bases. The CDR3 totals 17 residues. Here the CDR3 reads CASSYRSFSYDNQPQHF. CDR3 bases: TGTGCCAGCAGTTATCGGTCATTCTCCTACGATAATCAGCCCCAGCATTTT.

The sample holds a few counts of this clonotype. This chain joins TRBV20-1 and TRBJ2-5; TRBD1 agrees at 8 bases. CDR1 DFQATT and CDR2 SNEGSKA come from the germline V gene (reference sequence). Trimming cost V 3 bases and J 3 bases; bases outside gene matches: 3. The length of the CDR3 is 13 residues. The CDR3 is CSAREQGEETQYF. The CDR3, as DNA: TGCAGTGCTAGGGAACAGGGGGAAGAGACCCAGTACTTC.

This clonotype has only a few counts. V and J are TRBV20-1 and TRBJ2-1, with D possibly being TRBD1 or TRBD2 (5 bases each). Germline CDR1 DFQATT, CDR2 SNEGSKA (reference sequence). CDR3 length equals 14 residues. Trimming cost V 7 bases and J 2 bases, with 15 bases left between them. CDR3 bases: TGCAGTGTTCGTACCGGGACCACCTACAATGAGCAGTTCTTC. Encoded protein: CSVRTGTTYNEQFF.

The genes are TRBV7-2 and TRBJ1-2; D is unresolved. Germline CDR1 is SGHTA and CDR2 is FQGNSA. The CDR3 contains 15 residues. V lost 5 bases and J lost 0, with 13 bases in between. CDR3 DNA sequence: TGTGCCAGCAGCCCCGACACGTCAACTAACTATGGCTACACCTTC. Encoded protein: CASSPDTSTNYGYTF.

This chain connects TRBV4-1 to TRBJ1-2; no reliable D call. Trimming removed 0 bases from V and 4 bases from J, with 15 bases in between. The CDR3 is 16 residues long. Germline V gene data show CDR1 as MGHRA and CDR2 as YSYEKL. For the CDR3, the DNA is TGCGCCAGCAGCCAAGAATGGAACCCAAATTCCTATGGCTACACCTTC. Amino acid sequence: CASSQEWNPNSYGYTF.

V gene TRBV5-1 combines with J gene TRBJ2-7; 12 bases agree with TRBD1. There are 15 residues in the CDR3. After removal of 0 bases from V and 6 bases from J, the junction contained 4 bases not matched to a gene. Germline V gene lookup returns CDR1 SGHRS and CDR2 YFSETQ. CDR3 amino acids: CASSLEGTGGLEQYF. The CDR3 coding sequence is TGCGCCAGCAGCTTGGAGGGGACAGGGGGCCTCGAGCAGTACTTC.

V is TRBV3-1 and J is TRBJ2-1; D remains ambiguous. CDR3 length: 18 amino acids. Germline CDR1 LGHDT, CDR2 YNNKEL (reference sequence). Trimming left V 4 bases short and J 1 base short, with 20 bases between. In nucleotides, the CDR3 is TGTGCCAGCAGCCCTCAAAAGGCGTGGACGGCTTCCTACAATGAGCAGTTCTTC. Translation: CASSPQKAWTASYNEQFF.

The V gene is TRBV4-3, the J gene TRBJ2-7, with TRBD2 matching 9 bases. Germline loops: CDR1 LGHNA, CDR2 YSLEER. The CDR3 is 15 amino acids. The V segment lost 0 bases and the J segment 5 bases; nucleotides outside the gene matches: 5. The CDR3 DNA reads as TGCGCCAGCAGCCAAGAAGCGGGGGGCGGGCACGAGCAGTACTTC. This sequence encodes CASSQEAGGGHEQYF.

V and J are TRBV24-1 and TRBJ2-7; D is uncertain. Per germline, CDR1 KGHDR and CDR2 SFDVKD. This CDR3 has 11 residues. V was trimmed by 2 bases and J by 6 bases, leaving 4 bases between them. The DNA of the CDR3 is TGTGCCACCAGTGATTCCCTCGAGCAGTACTTC. Translating it yields CATSDSLEQYF.

As DNA, the CDR3 is TGTGCCAGCAGCTTTTGGGCCGGCACCGGGGAGCTGTTTTTT. Its translation: CASSFWAGTGELFF. The chain recombines TRBV7-8 with TRBJ2-2, with D unresolved. This CDR3 comprises 14 residues. Germline V CDR1 and CDR2: SGHVS, FQNEAQ. V lost 3 bases and J 4 bases, leaving 9 bases between the germline ends.

This clonotype was observed a few times. The chain carries TRBV20-1 and TRBJ1-3, with D possibly matching TRBD1 (5 bases). Trimming stripped 3 bases from V and 4 bases from J, with 16 bases between. Germline V CDR1 and CDR2: DFQATT, SNEGSKA (reference sequence). This CDR3 spans 15 amino acids. The DNA for the CDR3 is TGCAGTGCTAGTCTTCTGGACAACCAAGGAAACACCATATATTTT. Its protein product is CSASLLDNQGNTIYF.

This clonotype has a handful of counts. V usage is TRBV29-1 and J usage is TRBJ2-5, with a possible D match to TRBD2 (6 bases). Germline loops: CDR1 SQVTM, CDR2 ANQGSEA. The V end was cut by 3 bases, the J end by 8 bases, with 16 bases between. The CDR3 covers 13 residues. The CDR3 here is CSVDARLVPTQYF. Here the CDR3 DNA reads TGCAGCGTTGATGCAAGACTAGTACCTACCCAGTACTTC.

This clonotype was recorded a few times. The chain is built from TRBV20-1 and TRBJ2-7; the match to TRBD1 covers 9 bases. This CDR3 comprises 16 residues. The V gene's germline CDR1 is DFQATT and CDR2 SNEGSKA (reference sequence). The V and J ends lost 6 bases and 3 bases, in that order; junction bases with no gene match: 15. CDR3 sequence (DNA): TGCAGTGCCAAACCGAAAAGACAGGGGGAGGTCTACGAGCAGTACTTC. Translating gives CSAKPKRQGEVYEQYF.

The V call is TRBV10-3, the J call TRBJ2-6; D remains unclear. The CDR3 is made up of 14 amino acids. Trimming took off 9 bases at V and 1 base at J, with 10 bases between the two ends. Germline V gene sequence: CDR1 ENHRY, CDR2 SYGVKD. CDR3 bases: TGTGCCATAAAACAGACATCTGGGGCCAACGTCCTGACTTTC. This gives the protein CAIKQTSGANVLTF.